Shown below are 13 T cell receptor beta chains from a single sample sequenced in a study of shared clonotypes between healthy human individuals. Some clones are missing from TCRdb's copy, which holds only in-frame ones; the method was immunoSEQ multiplex PCR. Of about 1.5 million clones listed, around 98% were seen once; the top ten hold around 0.47%. Sequencing was carried out using naive CD4+ T cells sorted from blood. The subset is: CD45RA+ positively selected. All receptors come from a man between 25 and 39 years old in good health.

This chain links TRBV18 with TRBJ2-7; tentative D call: TRBD1 (6 bases). Trimming left V 3 bases short and J 2 bases short, with 17 bases between. There are 16 residues in the CDR3. Germline CDR1 reads KGHSH; CDR2 reads LQKENI. The CDR3, as DNA: TGTGCCAGCTCACCGTCTGCTGGAACAGGGCCCTACGAGCAGTACTTC. It codes for CASSPSAGTGPYEQYF.

This clone was seen a single time. This chain joins TRBV11-2 and TRBJ2-3; the match to TRBD2 covers 7 bases. V shed 4 bases and J 5 bases; nucleotides not matched to a gene: 9. The CDR3 loop spans 15 amino acids. The germline V gene has CDR1 SGHAT and CDR2 FQNNGV. CDR3 amino acids: CASSSYLRGEDTQYF. For the CDR3, the DNA is TGTGCCAGCAGCTCCTACCTTCGGGGGGAAGATACGCAGTATTTT.

The chain carries TRBV7-2 and TRBJ1-2, with D possibly being TRBD1 (5 bases). V lost 5 bases, J lost 8 bases, and 9 bases lay in between. Germline loops: CDR1 SGHTA, CDR2 FQGNSA. The CDR3 consists of 11 residues. CDR3 protein: CASSQGGGYTF. The CDR3 DNA reads as TGTGCCAGCAGCCAGGGTGGAGGCTACACCTTC. The variable domain in full, completed from reference TRBV7-2 and TRBJ1-2, reads GAGVSQSPSNKVTEKGKDVELRCDPISGHTALYWYRQSLGQGLEFLIYFQGNSAPDKSGLPSDRFSAERTGGSVSTLTIQRTQQEDSAVYLCASSQGGGYTFGSGTRLTVV.

The chain joins TRBV28 to TRBJ1-4, with 7 bases lining up with TRBD1. V trimming: 7 bases; J trimming: 8 bases; junction bases outside the gene matches: 10. Germline CDR1 MDHEN, CDR2 SYDVKM. This CDR3 has 14 residues. Written as DNA, the CDR3 is TGTGCCAGCAACGCGAGGGGGCGTCAGGAAAAACTGTTTTTT. As protein: CASNARGRQEKLFF.

As to this clone: Additional DNA sequences in this sample encode the identical CDR3. The V and J genes are TRBV5-5 and TRBJ1-1, with D possibly TRBD1 on 6 matching bases. The CDR3 is 14 residues long. The germline V gene encodes CDR1 SGHKS and CDR2 YYEKEE (reference sequence). The germline V and J ends were trimmed by 0 bases and 0 bases, with 6 bases remaining between them. The CDR3 region is CASSLGQVNTEAFF. Here the CDR3 DNA reads TGTGCCAGCAGCTTGGGACAGGTGAACACTGAAGCTTTCTTT.

The chain joins TRBV10-1 to TRBJ2-7; D possibly corresponds to TRBD2 (6 bases). This CDR3 has 14 residues. V shed 2 bases and J shed 0 bases, with 8 bases lying between them. CDR1 and CDR2 (germline): WNHNN, SYGVQD (reference sequence). CDR3 nucleotides: TGCGCCAGCAGTGAGGCGGGAAGCTCCTACGAGCAGTACTTC. Its translation is CASSEAGSSYEQYF.

The genes are TRBV5-4 and TRBJ2-7, with no clear D. The CDR3 length is 15 residues. V was clipped by 2 bases and J by 5 bases, with 17 bases between them. Per the germline V gene, CDR1 is SGHNT and CDR2 is YYREEE (reference sequence). The chain's CDR3 is CASSFSTVLPDEQYF. The DNA of the CDR3 is TGTGCCAGCAGCTTCTCGACGGTTCTTCCCGACGAGCAGTACTTC.

The chain has TRBV5-1 and TRBJ2-1; D gene unclear. Deletions cut 5 bases from V and 0 bases from J, with 12 bases between. The CDR3 spans 15 residues. The germline V gene has CDR1 SGHRS and CDR2 YFSETQ. CDR3 sequence reads: CASSFQPSSYNEQFF. The CDR3 DNA follows: TGCGCCAGCAGTTTCCAACCGAGCTCCTACAATGAGCAGTTCTTC.

The genes are TRBV5-1 and TRBJ1-4; D unclear. CDR1 and CDR2 from the germline V gene are SGHRS and YFSETQ. Trimming stripped 0 bases from V and 3 bases from J, with 9 bases between. This CDR3 comprises 15 residues. The CDR3 DNA follows: TGCGCCAGCAGCTTGGTTACGGGTCCTAATGAAAAACTGTTTTTT. Translation: CASSLVTGPNEKLFF. The full variable domain, rest sourced from reference TRBV5-1 and TRBJ1-4, is KAGVTQTPRYLIKTRGQQVTLSCSPISGHRSVSWYQQTPGQGLQFLFEYFSETQRNKGNFPGRFSGRQFSNSRSEMNVSTLELGDSALYLCASSLVTGPNEKLFFGSGTQLSVL.

The chain joins TRBV5-1 to TRBJ2-7; weak D call: TRBD1 (6 bases). Germline CDR1 is SGHRS and CDR2 is YFSETQ. V was cut by 4 bases and J by 5 bases, with 16 bases left in between. This CDR3 is built from 14 residues. The chain's CDR3 is CASSDVPDRDEQYF. The CDR3 bases are TGCGCCAGCAGCGATGTTCCGGACAGAGACGAGCAGTACTTC.

CDR3 region: CSVNRGATGELFF. In DNA, the CDR3 is TGCAGCGTAAACAGGGGAGCCACCGGGGAGCTGTTTTTT. The chain couples TRBV29-1 to TRBJ2-2, with 7 bases matching TRBD1. Germline V CDR1 and CDR2: SQVTM, ANQGSEA. The trim removed 6 bases at V and 4 bases at J, leaving 5 bases unmatched. The CDR3 covers 13 residues.

V gene TRBV1 combines with J gene TRBJ2-7; whether TRBD1, the table's D call, matches the DNA was not checked. TRBV1 is annotated as a pseudogene. The CDR3 totals 15 residues. CDR3 sequence: CTSSQDKAGLYEQYF. The CDR3 DNA reads TGCACCAGCAGCCAAGATAAAGCAGGGCTCTACGAGCAGTACTTC.

This clone has a single count. This chain joins TRBV7-9 and TRBJ2-7; D remains ambiguous. The CDR3 runs to 13 residues. The germline CDR1 and CDR2 sequences are SEHNR and FQNEAQ (reference sequence). V dropped 5 bases and J dropped 2 bases, with 10 bases sitting between them. The CDR3 spells CASSTAGPYEQYF. CDR3 sequence (DNA): TGTGCCAGCAGCACCGCCGGGCCCTACGAGCAGTACTTC. The full variable domain, rest sourced from reference TRBV7-9 and TRBJ2-7, is DTGVSQNPRHKITKRGQNVTFRCDPISEHNRLYWYRQTLGQGPEFLTYFQNEAQLEKSRLLSDRFSAERPKGSFSTLEIQRTEQGDSAMYLCASSTAGPYEQYFGPGTRLTVT.